This T cell receptor (beta chain) was profiled in a study of Ad26.COV2.S vaccination and SARS-CoV-2 variants. Treatment: over 15 received Ad26.COV2.S at low or high dose, single or two shots; roughly five received placebo; per-sample allocation not given. Day 63 following the first vaccine or placebo injection was when the samples were taken. Trimming removed 2 bases from V and 8 bases from J, with 8 bases in between. The CDR3 covers 13 residues. The germline CDR1 and CDR2 sequences are SGHRS and YFSETQ. The table came from immunoSEQ multiplex PCR; TCRdb's copy has only in-frame clones and leaves some out. Here the sample spans hundreds of thousands of clones, 80% to 90% being singletons.

The receptor was isolated from a person between 18 and 59 years old who received the Ad26.COV2.S COVID-19 vaccine or a placebo. The chain joins TRBV5-1 to TRBJ1-6; D is unresolved. This material consisted of peripheral blood, taken in a trial of Ad26.COV2.S vaccine versus placebo. The CDR3, as DNA: TGCGCCAGCAGCTTAGACACGGATTCACCCCTCCACTTT. It encodes CASSLDTDSPLHF.